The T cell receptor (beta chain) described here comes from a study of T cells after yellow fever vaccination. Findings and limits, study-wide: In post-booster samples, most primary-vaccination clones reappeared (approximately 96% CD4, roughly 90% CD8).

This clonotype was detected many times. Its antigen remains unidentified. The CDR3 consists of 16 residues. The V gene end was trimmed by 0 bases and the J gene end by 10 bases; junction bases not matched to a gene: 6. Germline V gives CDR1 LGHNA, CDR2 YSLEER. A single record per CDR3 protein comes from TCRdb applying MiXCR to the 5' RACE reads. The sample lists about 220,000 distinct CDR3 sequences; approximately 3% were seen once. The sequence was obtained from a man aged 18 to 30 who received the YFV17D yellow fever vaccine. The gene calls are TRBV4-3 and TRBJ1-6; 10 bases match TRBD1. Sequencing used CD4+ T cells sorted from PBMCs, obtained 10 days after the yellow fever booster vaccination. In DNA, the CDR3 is TGCGCCAGCAGCCAAGATAGACGGGACAGGGGATCACCCCTCCACTTT. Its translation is CASSQDRRDRGSPLHF.